This TCR beta chain is from a study of T cells in Graves' hyperthyroidism and ophthalmopathy. Amplified TCR beta CDR3 regions derived from RNA transcripts. HTBI primers were the set used in a first-round RT-PCR of the TCR CDR3. MiXCR was run by TCRdb on the multiplex PCR reads, yielding one entry per CDR3 protein. The sample has about 700,000 distinct CDR3 sequences, less than 45% seen once. Ten or more counts support this clonotype. Its cognate antigen is unknown. The study, taken as a whole, reports: Most thyroid clonotypes with frequency above 0.001 were detected in blood.

This CDR3 region has 13 residues. Trimming shortened V by 0 bases and J by 8 bases, and 10 bases separated the two germline ends. Germline CDR1 SGHDN, CDR2 FVKESK. This rearrangement joins TRBV14 to TRBJ1-2; D remains unclear. Specimen: peripheral blood or thyroid tissue (not recorded which). The receptor comes from an adult man with Graves' disease, either hyperthyroidism or ophthalmopathy (not recorded which). CDR3 protein: CASSQDRLRGYTF. In DNA form, the CDR3 reads TGTGCCAGCAGCCAAGATCGGCTCCGAGGCTACACCTTC.